These 13 T cell receptor beta chains came from one sample sequenced in a study of shared clonotypes between healthy human individuals. The data were produced by immunoSEQ multiplex PCR, yet TCRdb's version contains in-frame clones alone and is incomplete. The sample comprises roughly 500,000 clones, around 80% of which are singletons, and 10% to 15% rests with the top ten. The sequenced sample was PBMCs. These receptors were taken from a woman aged 40 to 55 in good health. Some clones in this sample may be carry-over from other donors' samples.

The V gene is TRBV5-4, the J gene TRBJ2-2, with D possibly being TRBD2 (5 bases). Germline CDR1 is SGHNT and CDR2 is YYREEE (reference sequence). The CDR3 is made up of 14 amino acids. The germline V and J ends were trimmed by 1 base and 5 bases, with 9 bases remaining between them. CDR3 region: CASSLTGITGELFF. The CDR3 DNA sequence: TGTGCCAGCAGCTTGACGGGGATAACCGGGGAGCTGTTTTTT.

The chain uses TRBV4-2 and TRBJ1-5, with 8 bases fitting TRBD1. With 4 bases clipped from V and 5 bases from J, the junction kept 7 bases outside the gene matches. The CDR3 is 15 amino acids. Germline V gene sequence: CDR1 LGHNA, CDR2 YNFKEQ. CDR3 residues: CASSPTGGRDQPQHF. CDR3 nucleotides: TGTGCCAGCAGCCCAACAGGGGGTCGCGATCAGCCCCAGCATTTT.

The V call is TRBV6-4, the J call TRBJ1-6; tentative D call: TRBD1 (5 bases). The CDR3 contains 14 residues. Trimming stripped 5 bases from V and 14 bases from J, with 19 bases between. Per the germline V gene, CDR1 is MRHNA and CDR2 is SNTAGT. The CDR3 DNA sequence: TGTGCCAGCAGTTACGCATACAGGAGGACTGCCCTCCACTTT. It is translated as CASSYAYRRTALHF.

This clone was picked up a small number of times. V is TRBV9 and J is TRBJ2-7, with 7 bases lining up with TRBD1. The length of the CDR3 is 14 residues. The ends lost 0 bases at V and 3 bases at J; junction bases unmatched: 3. Germline CDR1 and CDR2: SGDLS and YYNGEE. CDR3 nucleotide sequence: TGTGCCAGCAGCGTAGATAACAGGGGCTACGAGCAGTACTTC. As protein: CASSVDNRGYEQYF.

This chain joins TRBV6-6 and TRBJ2-2, with TRBD1 matching 8 bases. CDR3 size: 15 residues. Germline trimming cut 4 bases from V and 3 bases from J; bases unmatched to any gene: 4. Germline V gives CDR1 MNHNY, CDR2 SVGAGI (reference sequence). The CDR3, as DNA: TGTGCCAGCAGTTCGACAGGGGTTGACACCGGGGAGCTGTTTTTT. Translating it yields CASSSTGVDTGELFF.

This clone was picked up one time. The chain carries TRBV18 and TRBJ1-1; the D gene is possibly TRBD1 (6 bases). Per germline, CDR1 KGHSH and CDR2 LQKENI. Trimming removed 4 bases from V and 3 bases from J, with 12 bases in between. This CDR3 has 14 residues. The CDR3 reads CASSLAEGDTEAFF. In DNA, the CDR3 is TGTGCCAGCTCACTCGCGGAGGGGGACACTGAAGCTTTCTTT.

The chain carries TRBV15 and TRBJ2-7; D is uncertain. In germline, CDR1 is LNHNV, CDR2 YYDKDF (reference sequence). The CDR3 is made up of 13 amino acids. The V gene lost 3 bases and the J gene lost 0 bases, with 6 bases spanning the gap. The CDR3 nucleotides read TGTGCCACCAGCAGGGGCAGCTCCTACGAGCAGTACTTC. It specifies CATSRGSSYEQYF.

As concerns this clone: This may come from a read error, since a much larger clone is one base off. The V gene is TRBV5-6, the J gene TRBJ2-5; 9 bases align to TRBD1. Per germline, CDR1 SGHDT and CDR2 YYEEEE. The CDR3 extends over 15 amino acids. Here the CDR3 reads CASSSNRGHRETQHF. CDR3 DNA sequence: TGTGCCAGCAGCTCCAACAGGGGGCACCGGGAGACCCAGCACTTC.

The chain joins TRBV6-1 to TRBJ2-1; D is uncertain. V was clipped by 9 bases and J by 3 bases, with 6 bases between them. Germline values: CDR1 MNHNS, CDR2 SASEGT. The CDR3 has 11 amino acids. The CDR3 is CASTNYNEQFF. The CDR3 DNA reads as TGTGCCAGTACGAACTACAATGAGCAGTTCTTC.

The V call is TRBV28, the J call TRBJ1-2; 12 nucleotides match TRBD1. Germline V gives CDR1 MDHEN, CDR2 SYDVKM. The CDR3 loop spans 17 amino acids. The V segment lost 5 bases and the J segment 5 bases; nucleotides outside the gene matches: 12. CDR3 sequence (DNA): TGTGCCAGCAGTCCCGGGACAGGGGGCTCTCGACCTTATGGCTACACCTTC. This sequence encodes CASSPGTGGSRPYGYTF.

As concerns this clone: Different DNA sequences within this sample yield the same CDR3. The genes are TRBV30 and TRBJ1-1; D is undetermined. CDR3 size: 12 residues. Germline V gives CDR1 GTSNPN, CDR2 SVGIG (reference sequence). Trimming shortened V by 1 base and J by 2 bases, and 5 bases separated the two germline ends. In DNA, the CDR3 is TGTGCCTGGAGTGACACAAACACTGAAGCTTTCTTT. Encoded protein: CAWSDTNTEAFF.

This chain uses TRBV7-8 with TRBJ2-2, with 13 bases fitting TRBD2. The V segment lost 4 bases and the J segment 8 bases; nucleotides outside the gene matches: 16. This CDR3 is 19 amino acids long. Germline CDR1 is SGHVS and CDR2 is FQNEAQ. Here the CDR3 reads CASSSRLAGGLGVTGELFF. The CDR3, as DNA: TGTGCCAGCAGCTCAAGACTAGCGGGAGGACTTGGGGTGACGGGGGAGCTGTTTTTT. Full variable domain (outside the CDR3, taken from reference TRBV7-8 and TRBJ2-2): GAGVSQSPRYKVAKRGQDVALRCDPISGHVSLFWYQQALGQGPEFLTYFQNEAQLDKSGLPSDRFFAERPEGSVSTLKIQRTQQEDSAVYLCASSSRLAGGLGVTGELFFGEGSRLTVL.

The chain recombines TRBV7-3 with TRBJ2-1, with no clear D. This CDR3 comprises 12 residues. V gave up 1 base and J gave up 8 bases, with 6 bases separating them. The germline V gene has CDR1 SGHTA and CDR2 FQGTGA. The CDR3 region is CASSLRPDEQFF. In nucleotides, the CDR3 is TGTGCCAGCAGCTTAAGGCCCGATGAGCAGTTCTTC.